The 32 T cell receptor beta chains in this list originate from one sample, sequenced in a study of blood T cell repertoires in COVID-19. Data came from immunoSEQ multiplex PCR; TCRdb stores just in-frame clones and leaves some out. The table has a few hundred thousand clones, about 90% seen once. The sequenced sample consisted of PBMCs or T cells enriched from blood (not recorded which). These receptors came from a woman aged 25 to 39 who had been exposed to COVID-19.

CDR3 protein: CASSVTAGAGELFF. In DNA form, the CDR3 reads TGTGCCAGCAGCGTTACAGCGGGCGCCGGGGAGCTGTTTTTT. V and J are TRBV9 and TRBJ2-2, with D perhaps matching TRBD2 (6 bases). The CDR3 is 14 amino acids. The V gene lost 2 bases and the J gene lost 6 bases, with 11 bases spanning the gap. The V gene's germline CDR1 is SGDLS and CDR2 YYNGEE.

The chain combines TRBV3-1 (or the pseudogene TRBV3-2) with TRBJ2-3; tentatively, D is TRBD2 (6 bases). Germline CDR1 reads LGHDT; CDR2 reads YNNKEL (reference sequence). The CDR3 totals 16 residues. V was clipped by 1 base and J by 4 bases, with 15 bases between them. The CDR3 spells CASSQVRGFGSDTQYF. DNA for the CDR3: TGTGCCAGCAGCCAAGTTCGGGGGTTCGGTTCAGATACGCAGTATTTT.

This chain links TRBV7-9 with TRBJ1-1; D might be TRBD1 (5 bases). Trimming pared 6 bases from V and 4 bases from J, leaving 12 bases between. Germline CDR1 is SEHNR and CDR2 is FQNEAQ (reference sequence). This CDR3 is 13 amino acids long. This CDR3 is CASSPAGGTEAFF. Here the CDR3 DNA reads TGTGCCAGCAGTCCTGCGGGGGGCACTGAAGCTTTCTTT.

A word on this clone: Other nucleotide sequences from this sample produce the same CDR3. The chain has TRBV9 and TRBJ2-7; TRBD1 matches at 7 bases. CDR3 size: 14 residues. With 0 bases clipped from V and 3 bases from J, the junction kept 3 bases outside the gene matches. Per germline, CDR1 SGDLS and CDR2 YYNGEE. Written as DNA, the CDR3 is TGTGCCAGCAGCGTAGGGTCAGGGGGCTACGAGCAGTACTTC. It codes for CASSVGSGGYEQYF.

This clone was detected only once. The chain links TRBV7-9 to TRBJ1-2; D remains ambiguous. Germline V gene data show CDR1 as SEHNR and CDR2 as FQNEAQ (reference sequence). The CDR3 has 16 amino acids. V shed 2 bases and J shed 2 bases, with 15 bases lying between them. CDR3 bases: TGTGCCAGCAGCTTAAACGCGGTTCGAGCGAACTATGGCTACACCTTC. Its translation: CASSLNAVRANYGYTF.

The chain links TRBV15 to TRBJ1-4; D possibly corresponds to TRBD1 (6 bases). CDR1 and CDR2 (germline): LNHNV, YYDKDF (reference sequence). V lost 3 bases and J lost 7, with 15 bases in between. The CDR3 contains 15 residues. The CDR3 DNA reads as TGTGCCACCAGCAGGAGGACAGTGCAGGGTGAAAAACTGTTTTTT. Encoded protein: CATSRRTVQGEKLFF.

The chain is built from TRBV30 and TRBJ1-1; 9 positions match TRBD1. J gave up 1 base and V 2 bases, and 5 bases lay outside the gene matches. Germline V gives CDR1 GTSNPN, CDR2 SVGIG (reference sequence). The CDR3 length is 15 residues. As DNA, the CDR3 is TGTGCCTGGAGTCCCGGGACAGGGCCGAACACTGAAGCTTTCTTT. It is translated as CAWSPGTGPNTEAFF.

This CDR3 is CASSLDNSGANVLTF. The CDR3 DNA reads as TGCGCCAGCAGCCTGGACAACTCTGGGGCCAACGTCCTGACTTTC. The chain couples TRBV5-1 to TRBJ2-6, with D possibly TRBD1 on 5 matching bases. The CDR3 has 15 residues. CDR1 SGHRS and CDR2 YFSETQ come from the germline V gene. Trimming shortened V by 4 bases and J by 0 bases, and 8 bases separated the two germline ends.

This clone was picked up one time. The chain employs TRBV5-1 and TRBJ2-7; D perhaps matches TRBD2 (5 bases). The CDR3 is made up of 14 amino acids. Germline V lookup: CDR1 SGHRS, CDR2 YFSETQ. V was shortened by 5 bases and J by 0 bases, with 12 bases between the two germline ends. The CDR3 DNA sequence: TGCGCCAGCAGGGCGGGCTTCAGCTCCTACGAGCAGTACTTC. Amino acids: CASRAGFSSYEQYF.

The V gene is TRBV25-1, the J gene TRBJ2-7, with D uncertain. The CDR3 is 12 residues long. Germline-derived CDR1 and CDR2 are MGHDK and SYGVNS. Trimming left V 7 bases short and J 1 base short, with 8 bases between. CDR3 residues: CASIYRSYEQYF. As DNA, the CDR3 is TGTGCCAGCATTTACAGATCCTACGAGCAGTACTTC.

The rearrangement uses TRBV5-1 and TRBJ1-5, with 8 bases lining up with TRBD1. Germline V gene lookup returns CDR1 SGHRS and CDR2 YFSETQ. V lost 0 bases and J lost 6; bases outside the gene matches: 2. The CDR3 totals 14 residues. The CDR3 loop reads CASSLGDRSQPQHF. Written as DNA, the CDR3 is TGCGCCAGCAGCTTGGGGGACAGGTCTCAGCCCCAGCATTTT.

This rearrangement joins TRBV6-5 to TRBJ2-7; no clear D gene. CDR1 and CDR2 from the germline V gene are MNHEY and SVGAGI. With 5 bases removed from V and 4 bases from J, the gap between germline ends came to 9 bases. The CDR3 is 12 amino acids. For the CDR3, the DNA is TGTGCCAGCAGTCGCTCCGGGTACGAGCAGTACTTC. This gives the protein CASSRSGYEQYF.

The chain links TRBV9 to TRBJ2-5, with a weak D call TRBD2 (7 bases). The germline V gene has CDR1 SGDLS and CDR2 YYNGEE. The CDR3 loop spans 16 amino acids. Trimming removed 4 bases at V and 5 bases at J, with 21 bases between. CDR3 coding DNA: TGTGCCAGCAGCCCCTCCGGGACGGGGGGCTGGGAGACCCAGTACTTC. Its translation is CASSPSGTGGWETQYF.

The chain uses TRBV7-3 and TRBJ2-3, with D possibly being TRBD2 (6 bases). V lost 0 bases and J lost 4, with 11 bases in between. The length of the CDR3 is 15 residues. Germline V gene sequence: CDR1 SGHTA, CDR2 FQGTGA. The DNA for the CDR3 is TGTGCCAGCAGCTTAACCGGGACTGACCCAGATACGCAGTATTTT. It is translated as CASSLTGTDPDTQYF.

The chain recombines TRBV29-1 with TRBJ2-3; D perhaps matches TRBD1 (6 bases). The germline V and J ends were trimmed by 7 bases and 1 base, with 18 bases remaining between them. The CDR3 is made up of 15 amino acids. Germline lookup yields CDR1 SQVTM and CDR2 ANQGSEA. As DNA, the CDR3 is TGCAGCGCCCGAGGGGGTGCGGTGGGCACAGATACGCAGTATTTT. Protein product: CSARGGAVGTDTQYF.

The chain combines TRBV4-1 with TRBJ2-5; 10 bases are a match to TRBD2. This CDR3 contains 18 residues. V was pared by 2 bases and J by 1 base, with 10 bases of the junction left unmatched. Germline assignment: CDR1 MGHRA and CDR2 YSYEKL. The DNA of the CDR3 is TGCGCCAGCAGCCAATTCCTAGCGGGAGAGGGATCCCAAGAGACCCAGTACTTC. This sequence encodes CASSQFLAGEGSQETQYF.

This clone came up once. The CDR3 bases are TGTGCCACCAGTGGAGGGACAGGAATATACACTGAAGCTTTCTTT. Protein sequence: CATSGGTGIYTEAFF. The chain employs TRBV24-1 and TRBJ1-1; TRBD1 aligns across 8 bases. CDR1 is KGHDR, CDR2 SFDVKD, per germline. V was clipped by 5 bases and J by 3 bases; unmatched bases: 7. CDR3 size: 15 residues.

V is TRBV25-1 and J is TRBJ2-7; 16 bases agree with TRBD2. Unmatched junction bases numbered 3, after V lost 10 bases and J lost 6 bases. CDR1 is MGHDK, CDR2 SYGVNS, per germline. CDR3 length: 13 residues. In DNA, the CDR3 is TGTGCCATAGGGACTAGCGGGAGGGGCGAGCAGTACTTC. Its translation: CAIGTSGRGEQYF.

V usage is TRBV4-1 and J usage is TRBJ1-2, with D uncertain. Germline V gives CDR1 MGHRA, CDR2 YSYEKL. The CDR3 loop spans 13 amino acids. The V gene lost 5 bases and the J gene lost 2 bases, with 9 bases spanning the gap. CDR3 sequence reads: CASSRDGNYGYTF. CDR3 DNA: TGCGCCAGCAGCAGAGACGGGAACTATGGCTACACCTTC.

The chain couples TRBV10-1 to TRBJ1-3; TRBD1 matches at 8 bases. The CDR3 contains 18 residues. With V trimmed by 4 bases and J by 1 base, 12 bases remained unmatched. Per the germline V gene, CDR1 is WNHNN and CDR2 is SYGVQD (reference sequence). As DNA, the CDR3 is TGCGCCAGCAGTGCCCGGCCCGGGACAGGATATTCTGGAAACACCATATATTTT. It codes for CASSARPGTGYSGNTIYF.

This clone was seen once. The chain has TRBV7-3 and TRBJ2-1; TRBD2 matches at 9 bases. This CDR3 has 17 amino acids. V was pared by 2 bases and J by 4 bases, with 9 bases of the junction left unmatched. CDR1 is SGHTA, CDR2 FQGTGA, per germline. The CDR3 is CASSLYVSGRGYNEQFF. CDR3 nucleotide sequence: TGTGCCAGCAGCTTATACGTTAGCGGGAGAGGTTACAATGAGCAGTTCTTC.

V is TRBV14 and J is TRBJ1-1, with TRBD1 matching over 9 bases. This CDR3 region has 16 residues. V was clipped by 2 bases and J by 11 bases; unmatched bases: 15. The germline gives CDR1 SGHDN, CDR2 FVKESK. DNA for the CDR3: TGTGCCAGCAGCCAACTCGGACAGGGGCCACTGACGCTCGCTTTCTTT. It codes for CASSQLGQGPLTLAFF.

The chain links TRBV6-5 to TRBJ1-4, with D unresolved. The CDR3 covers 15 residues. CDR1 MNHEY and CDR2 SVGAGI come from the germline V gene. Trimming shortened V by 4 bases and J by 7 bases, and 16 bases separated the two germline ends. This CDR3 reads CASSSVNSPAEKLFF. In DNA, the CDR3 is TGTGCCAGCAGTTCGGTTAACAGCCCGGCTGAAAAACTGTTTTTT.

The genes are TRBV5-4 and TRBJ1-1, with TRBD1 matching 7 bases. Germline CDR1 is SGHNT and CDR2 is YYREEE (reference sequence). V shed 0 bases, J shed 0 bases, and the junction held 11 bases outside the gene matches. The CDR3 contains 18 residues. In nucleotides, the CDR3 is TGTGCCAGCAGCTTGGAACAGGGGCGAAGGATAATGAACACTGAAGCTTTCTTT. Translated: CASSLEQGRRIMNTEAFF.

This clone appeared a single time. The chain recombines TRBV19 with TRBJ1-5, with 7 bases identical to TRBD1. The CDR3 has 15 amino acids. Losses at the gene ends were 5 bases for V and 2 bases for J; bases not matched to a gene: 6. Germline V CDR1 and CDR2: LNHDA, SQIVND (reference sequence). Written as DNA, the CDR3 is TGTGCCAGTAGTCCCGACGGACAGGGCAATCAGCCCCAGCATTTT. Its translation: CASSPDGQGNQPQHF.

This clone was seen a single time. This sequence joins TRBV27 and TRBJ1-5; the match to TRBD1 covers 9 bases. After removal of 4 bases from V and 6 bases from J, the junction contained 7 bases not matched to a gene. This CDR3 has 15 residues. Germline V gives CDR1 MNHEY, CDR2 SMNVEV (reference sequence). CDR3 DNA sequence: TGTGCCAGCAGTTCAGGACAGGGGTTAGGTCAGCCCCAGCATTTT. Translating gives CASSSGQGLGQPQHF.

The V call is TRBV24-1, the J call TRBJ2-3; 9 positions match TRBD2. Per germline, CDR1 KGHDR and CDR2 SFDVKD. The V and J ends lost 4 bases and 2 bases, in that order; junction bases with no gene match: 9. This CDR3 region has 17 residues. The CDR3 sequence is CATSEAGAGGLTDTQYF. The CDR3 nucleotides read TGTGCCACCAGTGAGGCGGGCGCGGGAGGGCTCACAGATACGCAGTATTTT.

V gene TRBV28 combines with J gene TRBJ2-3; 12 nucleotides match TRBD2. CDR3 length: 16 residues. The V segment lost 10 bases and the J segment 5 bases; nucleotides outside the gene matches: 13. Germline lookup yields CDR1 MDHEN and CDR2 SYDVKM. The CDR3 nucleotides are TGTGCCACCTCCCTCCGACTAGCGGGAGAGGGAGATACGCAGTATTTT. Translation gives CATSLRLAGEGDTQYF.

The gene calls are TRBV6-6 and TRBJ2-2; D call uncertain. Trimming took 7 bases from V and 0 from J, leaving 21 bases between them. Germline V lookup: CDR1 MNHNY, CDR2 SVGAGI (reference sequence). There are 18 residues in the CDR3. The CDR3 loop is CASIRLASFLANTGELFF. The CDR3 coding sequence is TGTGCCAGCATTCGTCTTGCGAGTTTCTTAGCGAACACCGGGGAGCTGTTTTTT.

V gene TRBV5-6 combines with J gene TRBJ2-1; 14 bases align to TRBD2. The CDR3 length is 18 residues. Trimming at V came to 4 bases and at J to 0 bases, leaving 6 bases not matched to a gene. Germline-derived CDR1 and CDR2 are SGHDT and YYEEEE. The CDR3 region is CASSQGTSGSPSYNEQFF. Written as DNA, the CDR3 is TGTGCCAGCAGCCAAGGGACTAGCGGGAGCCCCTCCTACAATGAGCAGTTCTTC.

The CDR3 DNA reads TGTGCCAGCAGCTCGACAGGGGGCGGACCCCTCCACTTT. This sequence encodes CASSSTGGGPLHF. The chain couples TRBV7-9 to TRBJ1-6, with TRBD1 matching over 10 bases. J gave up 12 bases and V 4 bases, and 3 bases lay outside the gene matches. The CDR3 is 13 residues long. Germline V gene data show CDR1 as SEHNR and CDR2 as FQNEAQ (reference sequence).

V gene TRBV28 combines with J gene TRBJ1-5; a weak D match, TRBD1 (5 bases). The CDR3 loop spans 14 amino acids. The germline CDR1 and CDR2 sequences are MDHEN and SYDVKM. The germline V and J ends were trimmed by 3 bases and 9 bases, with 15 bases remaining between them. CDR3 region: CASSLDGPRAPQHF. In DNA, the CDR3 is TGTGCCAGCAGTTTGGATGGCCCCAGGGCGCCCCAGCATTTT.